The sample holds many counts of the clone carrying this TCR beta chain. Its antigen is currently unknown. This record belongs to a study of breast tumors, draining lymph nodes, adjacent tissues. Study conclusions and caveats: Tumor TCR diversity was below lymph nodes but above nontumor tissue. The lymph node origin of tumor T cells was framed as consistent with a hypothesis, not demonstrated.

In TCRdb, the multiplex PCR reads were re-called with MiXCR into one record per CDR3 protein. Among about 130,000 distinct CDR3 sequences listed, 20% to 25% were seen once. The length of the CDR3 is 16 residues. V lost 7 bases to trimming and J lost 5 bases; unmatched junction nucleotides: 13. In germline, CDR1 is MNHNS, CDR2 SASEGT. Breast cancer patients provided tissue from their axillary draining lymph nodes. The source material was axillary lymph node tissue. The sequence came from a female donor with breast cancer. Some clones in this sample may be carry-over from other donors' samples. V usage is TRBV6-1 and J usage is TRBJ1-2; 10 bases align to TRBD1. Here the CDR3 DNA reads TGTGCCAGCACCTCAGGTACCGGGACAGGGGCTTATGGCTACACCTTC. Amino acid sequence: CASTSGTGTGAYGYTF.